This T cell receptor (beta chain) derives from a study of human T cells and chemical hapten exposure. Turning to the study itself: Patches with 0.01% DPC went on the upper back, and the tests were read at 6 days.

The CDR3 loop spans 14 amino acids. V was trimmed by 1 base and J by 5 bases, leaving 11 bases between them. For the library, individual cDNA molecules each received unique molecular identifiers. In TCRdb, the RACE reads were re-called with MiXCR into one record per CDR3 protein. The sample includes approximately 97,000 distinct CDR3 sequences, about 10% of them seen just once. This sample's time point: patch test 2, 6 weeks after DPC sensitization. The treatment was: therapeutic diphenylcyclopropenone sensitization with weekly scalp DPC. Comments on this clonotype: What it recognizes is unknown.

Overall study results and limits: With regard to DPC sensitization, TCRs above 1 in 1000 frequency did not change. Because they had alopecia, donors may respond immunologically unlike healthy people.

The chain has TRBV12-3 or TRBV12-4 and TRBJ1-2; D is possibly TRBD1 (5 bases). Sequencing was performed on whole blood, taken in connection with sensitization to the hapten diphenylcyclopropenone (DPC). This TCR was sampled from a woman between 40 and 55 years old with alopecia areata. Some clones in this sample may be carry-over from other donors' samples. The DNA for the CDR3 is TGTGCCAGCAGTTTAGGTCTGGGGGTTTATGGCTACACCTTC. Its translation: CASSLGLGVYGYTF.